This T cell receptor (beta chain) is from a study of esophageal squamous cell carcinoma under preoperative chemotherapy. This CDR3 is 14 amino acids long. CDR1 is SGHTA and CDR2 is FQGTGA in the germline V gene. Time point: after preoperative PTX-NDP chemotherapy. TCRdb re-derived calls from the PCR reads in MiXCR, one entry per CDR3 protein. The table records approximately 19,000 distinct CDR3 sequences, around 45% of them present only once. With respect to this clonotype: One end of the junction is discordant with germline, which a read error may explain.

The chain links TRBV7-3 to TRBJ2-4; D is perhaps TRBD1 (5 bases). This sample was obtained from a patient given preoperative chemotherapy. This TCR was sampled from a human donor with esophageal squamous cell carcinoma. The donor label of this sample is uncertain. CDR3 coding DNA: TGTGGCAGCAGGGCGCACAGAGCCAAAAACATGCAGTACTTC. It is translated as CGSRAHRAKNMQYF.